The 26 T cell receptor beta chains in this list originate from one sample, sequenced in a study of shared clonotypes between healthy human individuals. TCRdb's copy holds only in-frame clones and misses some; the assay was immunoSEQ multiplex PCR. The data show around 2,000,000 clones, 95% seen once. The sample comprised naive CD4+ T cells sorted from blood. The subset was: CD45RA+ positively selected. The source of these receptors is a man between 18 and 29 years old in good health.

CDR3 sequence (DNA): TGTGCCAGCAGTTTTGAGAGTGGCTACACCTTC. This gives the protein CASSFESGYTF. The V gene is TRBV6-1, the J gene TRBJ1-2; D is undetermined. V was pared by 5 bases and J by 7 bases, with 8 bases between. The CDR3 has 11 residues. Germline V gives CDR1 MNHNS, CDR2 SASEGT.

J is TRBJ2-1 and V is TRBV28; D remains unclear. CDR1 MDHEN and CDR2 SYDVKM come from the germline V gene. V was shortened by 2 bases and J by 6 bases, with 17 bases between the two germline ends. This CDR3 has 16 amino acids. CDR3 protein: CASSLADLVRSNEQFF. Written as DNA, the CDR3 is TGTGCCAGCAGTTTAGCCGATCTGGTTAGGTCCAATGAGCAGTTCTTC.

This chain connects TRBV30 to TRBJ1-6; 7 bases agree with TRBD1. The CDR3 sequence is 14 residues long. Trimming took 2 bases from V and 5 from J; bases not matched to a gene: 3. Germline-derived CDR1 and CDR2 are GTSNPN and SVGIG (reference sequence). CDR3 loop: CAWSTGTDNSPLHF. The CDR3 DNA reads TGTGCCTGGAGTACGGGGACAGATAATTCACCCCTCCACTTT.

V is TRBV6-1 and J is TRBJ2-5, with TRBD2 as a possible D gene (6 bases). Germline CDR1 is MNHNS and CDR2 is SASEGT. Trimming stripped 2 bases from V and 5 bases from J, with 24 bases between. The CDR3 has 18 amino acids. Written as DNA, the CDR3 is TGTGCCAGCAGTGAATGGGGTCGGCGGGATCTTTCCGGGGAGACCCAGTACTTC. It specifies CASSEWGRRDLSGETQYF.

The V and J genes are TRBV2 and TRBJ1-3; 8 nucleotides match TRBD1. Looked up from germline, CDR1 is SNHLY and CDR2 is FYNNEI. The trim removed 2 bases at V and 3 bases at J, leaving 6 bases unmatched. CDR3 length equals 16 residues. CDR3 DNA: TGTGCCAGCAGTGAATGGACAGGGTTAGATGGAAACACCATATATTTT. Translation gives CASSEWTGLDGNTIYF.

This chain connects TRBV10-3 to TRBJ1-2, with TRBD1 matching 9 bases. Per germline, CDR1 ENHRY and CDR2 SYGVKD. CDR3 size: 13 residues. Trimming removed 4 bases from V and 8 bases from J; junction bases left unmatched: 5. The CDR3 reads CAISGGTGQGYTF. In DNA form, the CDR3 reads TGTGCCATCAGTGGGGGGACAGGGCAGGGCTACACCTTC.

The J gene is TRBJ1-1, the V gene TRBV7-9; 8 bases agree with TRBD1. CDR1 and CDR2 (germline): SEHNR, FQNEAQ (reference sequence). This CDR3 is built from 16 residues. The junction had 9 bases not matched to a gene; V was cut back by 6 bases and J by 0 bases. As DNA, the CDR3 is TGTGCCAGCAGGTCAGGGGGCTCGGCCGTGAACACTGAAGCTTTCTTT. Translation gives CASRSGGSAVNTEAFF.

The chain is built from TRBV6-5 and TRBJ2-3; D uncertain. The CDR3 loop spans 14 amino acids. Trimming cost V 2 bases and J 5 bases, with 11 bases left between them. Germline V gene data show CDR1 as MNHEY and CDR2 as SVGAGI. CDR3: CASSYAEALDTQYF. In DNA, the CDR3 is TGTGCCAGCAGTTACGCCGAGGCGTTAGATACGCAGTATTTT.

This sequence joins TRBV18 and TRBJ2-6; D may be TRBD2 (5 bases). V lost 3 bases, J lost 4 bases, and 7 bases lay in between. The V gene's germline CDR1 is KGHSH and CDR2 LQKENI. The CDR3 sequence is 14 residues long. Written as DNA, the CDR3 is TGTGCCAGCTCACCCACGGGGGGGGCCAACGTCCTGACTTTC. Protein sequence: CASSPTGGANVLTF.

This clone is a singleton in its sample. The V gene is TRBV27, the J gene TRBJ2-5, with TRBD1 matching over 8 bases. Germline V gene sequence: CDR1 MNHEY, CDR2 SMNVEV (reference sequence). Losses at the gene ends were 6 bases for V and 3 bases for J; bases not matched to a gene: 12. The length of the CDR3 is 16 residues. In nucleotides, the CDR3 is TGTGCCAGCAGATCCATCCCAGGGGGCGCGGAAGAGACCCAGTACTTC. This codes for CASRSIPGGAEETQYF.

V and J are TRBV18 and TRBJ2-7, with 9 positions matching TRBD1. Trimming cost V 4 bases and J 4 bases; bases outside gene matches: 11. Per the germline V gene, CDR1 is KGHSH and CDR2 is LQKENI. This CDR3 spans 16 amino acids. DNA of the CDR3: TGTGCCAGCTCACGTCAGGGGACAGGGCTCACGTACGAGCAGTACTTC. Encoded protein: CASSRQGTGLTYEQYF.

The J gene is TRBJ2-5, the V gene TRBV7-9; 9 nucleotides line up with TRBD2. CDR1 and CDR2 (germline): SEHNR, FQNEAQ (reference sequence). The J segment lost 9 bases and the V segment lost 1 base, leaving 9 bases of the junction unmatched. This CDR3 has 15 amino acids. CDR3 nucleotides: TGTGCCAGCAGCTTAGGTAGCGGGGGACCAGGGGCCCAGTACTTC. Protein: CASSLGSGGPGAQYF. Complete variable domain (other parts from reference TRBV7-9 and TRBJ2-5): DTGVSQNPRHKITKRGQNVTFRCDPISEHNRLYWYRQTLGQGPEFLTYFQNEAQLEKSRLLSDRFSAERPKGSFSTLEIQRTEQGDSAMYLCASSLGSGGPGAQYFGPGTRLLVL.

The rearrangement uses TRBV30 and TRBJ1-6, with TRBD1 matching 7 bases. CDR3 size: 15 residues. Germline V lookup: CDR1 GTSNPN, CDR2 SVGIG (reference sequence). V lost 2 bases and J lost 7; bases outside the gene matches: 8. The CDR3: CAWSLLRQGNSPLHF. In DNA form, the CDR3 reads TGTGCCTGGAGTCTGTTGCGACAGGGAAATTCACCCCTCCACTTT.

Concerning this clone itself: This specimen includes other DNA sequences encoding the same CDR3. This rearrangement joins TRBV5-6 to TRBJ2-1, with 7 nucleotides matching TRBD2. CDR1 SGHDT and CDR2 YYEEEE come from the germline V gene. The CDR3 consists of 15 residues. The V gene end was trimmed by 0 bases and the J gene end by 4 bases; junction bases not matched to a gene: 4. The CDR3 sequence is CASSLGLATYNEQFF. The CDR3, as DNA: TGTGCCAGCAGCTTGGGACTAGCTACTTACAATGAGCAGTTCTTC.

The chain combines TRBV30 with TRBJ2-7; no definite D call. CDR3 length: 13 residues. Trimming stripped 2 bases from V and 3 bases from J, with 11 bases between. Germline V gene data show CDR1 as GTSNPN and CDR2 as SVGIG (reference sequence). The CDR3 DNA reads as TGTGCCTGGAGTCGCCTAGTTATCTACGAGCAGTACTTC. This sequence encodes CAWSRLVIYEQYF.

The count of this clone is one. The CDR3 DNA reads as TGCGCAAGCTTTACTAGCGGCACAGATACGCAGTATTTT. Translation gives CASFTSGTDTQYF. This rearrangement joins TRBV5-1 to TRBJ2-3, with TRBD2 matching 7 bases. The CDR3 covers 13 residues. CDR1 SGHRS and CDR2 YFSETQ come from the germline V gene.

The rearrangement links TRBV9 to TRBJ2-2; D perhaps matches TRBD1 (6 bases). Germline V CDR1 and CDR2: SGDLS, YYNGEE. V lost 5 bases and J 0 bases, leaving 14 bases between the germline ends. The CDR3 is made up of 16 amino acids. CDR3 DNA: TGTGCCAGCAGTCGTCTTCCAGGGGCGAACACCGGGGAGCTGTTTTTT. Its translation: CASSRLPGANTGELFF.

The chain employs TRBV5-8 and TRBJ1-4; D is uncertain. V was shortened by 1 base and J by 13 bases, with 11 bases between the two germline ends. This CDR3 has 12 residues. Germline CDR1 reads SGHTS; CDR2 reads YDEGEE. DNA of the CDR3: TGTGCCAGCAGCTTGCGGTTGTCAGGACTGTTTTTT. It yields the protein CASSLRLSGLFF.

The chain has TRBV29-1 and TRBJ2-2; TRBD1 agrees at 7 bases. CDR1 SQVTM and CDR2 ANQGSEA come from the germline V gene. V lost 6 bases, J lost 3 bases, and 7 bases stayed unmatched. The CDR3 runs 14 residues. CDR3 amino acids: CSVVGDSYTGELFF. The CDR3 DNA reads as TGCAGCGTGGTTGGGGACAGCTACACCGGGGAGCTGTTTTTT.

The chain is built from TRBV21-1 and TRBJ1-1. TRBV21-1 is an annotated pseudogene. CDR3 size: 11 residues. In DNA form, the CDR3 reads TGTGCCAGCCCAGCGAACACTGAAGCTTTCTTT. This translates into CASPANTEAFF.

The rearrangement links TRBV6-1 to TRBJ1-2; TRBD1 matches 9 bases. This CDR3 is 14 amino acids long. The germline gives CDR1 MNHNS, CDR2 SASEGT. The V segment lost 7 bases and the J segment 4 bases; nucleotides outside the gene matches: 7. CDR3 region: CASTPGQGSYGYTF. Here the CDR3 DNA reads TGTGCCAGCACCCCGGGACAGGGAAGCTATGGCTACACCTTC.

This clone showed up just once. The genes are TRBV5-1 and TRBJ2-3; D is perhaps TRBD1 or TRBD2 (6 bases each). The V gene's germline CDR1 is SGHRS and CDR2 YFSETQ. The V and J ends lost 3 bases and 2 bases respectively, with 10 bases between them. The CDR3 extends over 14 amino acids. CDR3 amino acids: CASSWGDNTDTQYF. The CDR3, as DNA: TGCGCCAGCAGCTGGGGGGACAACACAGATACGCAGTATTTT.

This rearrangement joins TRBV6-5 to TRBJ1-1; 7 nucleotides match TRBD1. V trimming: 4 bases; J trimming: 5 bases; junction bases outside the gene matches: 7. CDR1 is MNHEY, CDR2 SVGAGI, per germline. There are 14 residues in the CDR3. The chain's CDR3 is CASSSQGGRTEAFF. CDR3 nucleotides: TGTGCCAGCAGTTCTCAGGGGGGGAGGACTGAAGCTTTCTTT.

The rearrangement uses TRBV30 and TRBJ2-6; D is ambiguous. V lost 3 bases, J lost 0 bases, and 12 bases lay in between. Looked up from germline, CDR1 is GTSNPN and CDR2 is SVGIG (reference sequence). The CDR3 totals 16 residues. The CDR3 sequence is CAWRGLDGSGANVLTF. CDR3 DNA sequence: TGTGCCTGGAGAGGGTTGGACGGCTCTGGGGCCAACGTCCTGACTTTC.

This sequence joins TRBV7-9 and TRBJ2-7; 7 positions agree with TRBD2. The CDR3 sequence is 17 residues long. CDR1 and CDR2 from the germline V gene are SEHNR and FQNEAQ (reference sequence). V dropped 4 bases and J dropped 1; count of bases not matched to a gene: 13. DNA of the CDR3: TGTGCCAGCAGCTCCCCCGGGGGGAGGAAGGATTCCTACGAGCAGTACTTC. Translation: CASSSPGGRKDSYEQYF.

CDR3 nucleotide sequence: TGCGCCAGCAGCTTTTTCCCGTCAGGGACTAGCGGGCCTCCGCGCACAGATACGCAGTATTTT. Translating gives CASSFFPSGTSGPPRTDTQYF. The V gene is TRBV5-1, the J gene TRBJ2-3; 12 bases agree with TRBD2. CDR3 length equals 21 residues. Germline lookup yields CDR1 SGHRS and CDR2 YFSETQ. The V and J ends lost 2 bases and 1 base, in that order; junction bases with no gene match: 17.